This T cell receptor beta chain originates from a study of shared clonotypes between healthy human individuals. The CDR3 totals 14 residues. In germline, CDR1 is LGHNA, CDR2 YSLEER. Study-level points and caveats: Clonotype sharing among donors was expected to depend on sequencing depth.

In the authors' workflow: Filtering was not the same, since immunoSEQ gave junction-only sequences without quality scores. Assay used: immunoSEQ multiplex PCR; TCRdb lists only in-frame clones, some missing. The V and J calls and clone size are taken from that table; D and trimming were inferred from the DNA. Here the sample spans about 490,000 clones, about 82% being singletons. Of note for this clone: Its specificity is not known. Its ends do not fully match the called genes, so a read error is possible.

Sequencing was performed on PBMCs. The rearrangement uses TRBV4-3 and TRBJ2-7, with 8 bases aligning to TRBD2. The sequence derives from a woman aged 35 to 49 in good health. Some clones in this sample may be carry-over from other donors' samples. CDR3 coding DNA: TGCACCAGCAGCCCCGGGGGGGCAGGGGACGAGCAGTACTTC. Its translation is CTSSPGGAGDEQYF.